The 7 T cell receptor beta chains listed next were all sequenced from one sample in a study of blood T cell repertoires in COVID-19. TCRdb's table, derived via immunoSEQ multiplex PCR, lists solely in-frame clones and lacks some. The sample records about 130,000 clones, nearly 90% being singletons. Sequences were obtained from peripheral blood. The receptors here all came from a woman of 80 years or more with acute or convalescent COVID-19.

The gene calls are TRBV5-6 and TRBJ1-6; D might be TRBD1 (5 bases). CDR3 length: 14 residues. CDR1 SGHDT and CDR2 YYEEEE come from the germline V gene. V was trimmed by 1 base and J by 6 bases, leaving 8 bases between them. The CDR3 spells CASSLSGGNSPLHF. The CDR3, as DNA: TGTGCCAGCAGCTTGTCGGGGGGTAATTCACCCCTCCACTTT.

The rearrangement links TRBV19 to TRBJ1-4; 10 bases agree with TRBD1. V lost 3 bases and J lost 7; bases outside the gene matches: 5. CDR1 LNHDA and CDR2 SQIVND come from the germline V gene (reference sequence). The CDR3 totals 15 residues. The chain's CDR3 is CASSISGTGAEKLFF. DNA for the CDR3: TGTGCCAGTAGTATCTCCGGGACAGGGGCTGAAAAACTGTTTTTT.

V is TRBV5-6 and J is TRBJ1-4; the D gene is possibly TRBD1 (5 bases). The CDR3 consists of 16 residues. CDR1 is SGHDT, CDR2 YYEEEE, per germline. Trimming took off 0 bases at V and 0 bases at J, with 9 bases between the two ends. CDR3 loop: CASSLGRAATNEKLFF. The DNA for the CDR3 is TGTGCCAGCAGCTTGGGCAGGGCAGCAACTAATGAAAAACTGTTTTTT.

CDR3 DNA sequence: TGTGCCAGCAGCTTAGCCAACCCGGGACAGGGTATGGCTTTCTTT. Residues: CASSLANPGQGMAFF. This chain connects TRBV7-9 to TRBJ1-1; 9 nucleotides match TRBD1. Trimming cost V 0 bases and J 11 bases; bases outside gene matches: 10. CDR3 length: 15 residues. CDR1 and CDR2 from the germline V gene are SEHNR and FQNEAQ (reference sequence).

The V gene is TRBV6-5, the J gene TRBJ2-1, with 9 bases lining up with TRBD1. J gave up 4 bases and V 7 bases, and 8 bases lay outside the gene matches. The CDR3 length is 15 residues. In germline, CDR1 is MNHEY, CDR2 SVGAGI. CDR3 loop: CASNVGTGNYNEQFF. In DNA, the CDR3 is TGTGCCAGCAACGTCGGGACAGGGAATTACAATGAGCAGTTCTTC.

CDR3 in amino acids: CASSQDRANYGYTF. The CDR3 nucleotides read TGCGCCAGCAGCCAAGATCGAGCTAACTATGGCTACACCTTC. This sequence joins TRBV4-1 and TRBJ1-2; D remains unclear. CDR3 length equals 14 residues. From germline, CDR1 is MGHRA and CDR2 YSYEKL. With 0 bases removed from V and 0 bases from J, the gap between germline ends came to 5 bases.

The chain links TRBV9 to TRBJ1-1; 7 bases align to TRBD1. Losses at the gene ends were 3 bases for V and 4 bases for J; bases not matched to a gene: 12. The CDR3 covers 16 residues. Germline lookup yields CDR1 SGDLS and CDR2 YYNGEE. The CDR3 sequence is CASSDTTGASVTEAFF. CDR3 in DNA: TGTGCCAGCAGCGATACCACAGGGGCGAGTGTCACTGAAGCTTTCTTT.